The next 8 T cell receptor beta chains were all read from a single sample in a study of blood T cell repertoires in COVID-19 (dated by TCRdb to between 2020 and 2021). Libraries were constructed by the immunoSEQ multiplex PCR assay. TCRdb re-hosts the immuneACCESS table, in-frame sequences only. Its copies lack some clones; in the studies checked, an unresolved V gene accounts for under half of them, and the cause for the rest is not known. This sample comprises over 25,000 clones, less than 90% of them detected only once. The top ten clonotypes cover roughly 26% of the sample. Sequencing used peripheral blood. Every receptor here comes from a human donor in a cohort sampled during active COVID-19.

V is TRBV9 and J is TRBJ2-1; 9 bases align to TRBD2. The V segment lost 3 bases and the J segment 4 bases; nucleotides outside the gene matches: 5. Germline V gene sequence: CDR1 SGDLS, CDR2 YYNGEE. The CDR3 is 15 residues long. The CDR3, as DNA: TGTGCCAGCAGCGAGTTAGCGGGGGTATACAATGAGCAGTTCTTC. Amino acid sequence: CASSELAGVYNEQFF.

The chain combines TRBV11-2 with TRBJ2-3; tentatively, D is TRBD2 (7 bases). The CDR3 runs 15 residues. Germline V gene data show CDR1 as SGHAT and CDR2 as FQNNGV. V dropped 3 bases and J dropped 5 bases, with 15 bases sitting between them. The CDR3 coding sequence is TGTGCCAGCAGCTTGGGCGGGGGCCAGGGAGATACGCAGTATTTT. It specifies CASSLGGGQGDTQYF.

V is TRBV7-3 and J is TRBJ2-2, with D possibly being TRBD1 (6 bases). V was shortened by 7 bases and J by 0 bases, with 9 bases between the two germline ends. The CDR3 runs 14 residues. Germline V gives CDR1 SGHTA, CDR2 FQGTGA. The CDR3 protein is CASTWTANTGELFF. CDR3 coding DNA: TGTGCCAGCACCTGGACAGCGAACACCGGGGAGCTGTTTTTT.

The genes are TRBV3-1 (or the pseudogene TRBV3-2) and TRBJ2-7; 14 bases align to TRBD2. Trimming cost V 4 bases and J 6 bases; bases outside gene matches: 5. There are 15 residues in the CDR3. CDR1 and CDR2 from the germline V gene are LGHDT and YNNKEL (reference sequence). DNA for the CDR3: TGTGCCAGCAGCCCGAGACTAGCGGGGGGGCCCGAGCAGTACTTC. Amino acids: CASSPRLAGGPEQYF.

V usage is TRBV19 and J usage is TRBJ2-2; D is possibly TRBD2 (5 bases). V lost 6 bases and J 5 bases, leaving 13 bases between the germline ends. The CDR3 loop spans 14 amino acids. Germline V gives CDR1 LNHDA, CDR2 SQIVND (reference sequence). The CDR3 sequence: CASSLLRETGELFF. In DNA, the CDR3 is TGTGCCAGTAGCCTACTGAGGGAAACCGGGGAGCTGTTTTTT. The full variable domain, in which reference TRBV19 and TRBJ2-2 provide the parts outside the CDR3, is DGGITQSPKYLFRKEGQNVTLSCEQNLNHDAMYWYRQDPGQGLRLIYYSQIVNDFQKGDIAEGYSVSREKKESFPLTVTSAQKNPTAFYLCASSLLRETGELFFGEGSRLTVL.

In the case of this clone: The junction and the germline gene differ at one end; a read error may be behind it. CDR3: CASNQPYTSAHGAGTDTQYF. In nucleotides, the CDR3 is TGTGCCAGCAACCAACCGTATACTAGCGCCCACGGGGCGGGCACAGATACGCAGTATTTT. The chain is built from TRBV4-2 and TRBJ2-3; TRBD2 agrees at 7 bases. CDR3 length: 20 amino acids. The germline gives CDR1 LGHNA, CDR2 YNFKEQ.

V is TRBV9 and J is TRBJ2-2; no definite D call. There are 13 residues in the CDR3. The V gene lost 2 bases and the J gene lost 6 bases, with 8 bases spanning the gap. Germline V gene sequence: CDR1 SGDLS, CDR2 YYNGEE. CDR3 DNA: TGTGCCAGCAGCGTTTGGAGTTCCGGGGAGCTGTTTTTT. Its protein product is CASSVWSSGELFF.

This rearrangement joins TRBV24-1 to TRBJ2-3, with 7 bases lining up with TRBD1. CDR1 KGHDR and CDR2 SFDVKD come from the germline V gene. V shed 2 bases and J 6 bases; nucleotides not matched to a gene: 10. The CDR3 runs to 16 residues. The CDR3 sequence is CATSDSLLTGADTQYF. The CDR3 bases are TGTGCCACCAGTGATTCGCTCTTAACAGGGGCCGATACGCAGTATTTT.